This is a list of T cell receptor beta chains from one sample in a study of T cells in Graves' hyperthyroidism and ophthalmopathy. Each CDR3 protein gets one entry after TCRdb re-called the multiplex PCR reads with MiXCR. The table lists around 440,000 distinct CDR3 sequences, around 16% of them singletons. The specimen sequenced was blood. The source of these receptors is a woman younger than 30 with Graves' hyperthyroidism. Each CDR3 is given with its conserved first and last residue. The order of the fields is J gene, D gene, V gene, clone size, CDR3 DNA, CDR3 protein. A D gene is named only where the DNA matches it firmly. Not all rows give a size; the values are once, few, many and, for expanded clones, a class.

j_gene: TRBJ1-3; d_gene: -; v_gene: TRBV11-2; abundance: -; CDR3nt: TGTGCCAGCAAGTCAGGGGCCTCTGGAAACACCATATATTTT; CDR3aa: CASKSGASGNTIYF
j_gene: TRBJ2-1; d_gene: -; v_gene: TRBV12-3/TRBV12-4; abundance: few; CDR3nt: TGTGCCAGCAGTGCCCTGCGGGGGTCAGGGGTTTTTCTGTTCTTC; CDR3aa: CASSALRGSGVFLFF
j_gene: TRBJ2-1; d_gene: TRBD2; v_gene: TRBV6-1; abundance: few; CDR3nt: TGTGCCAGCAAACTTAGCGGGGACCACTACAATGAGCAGTTCTTC; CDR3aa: CASKLSGDHYNEQFF
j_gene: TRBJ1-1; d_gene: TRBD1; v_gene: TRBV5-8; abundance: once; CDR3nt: TGTGCCAGCACCCGTCAGGGGGCGGGTGAAGCTTTCTTT; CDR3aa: CASTRQGAGEAFF
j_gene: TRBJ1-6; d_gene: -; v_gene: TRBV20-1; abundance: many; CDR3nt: TGCAGTGCTAGAGATCTTTCCGGGCACAGCTCCTATAATTCACCCCTCCACTTT; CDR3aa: CSARDLSGHSSYNSPLHF
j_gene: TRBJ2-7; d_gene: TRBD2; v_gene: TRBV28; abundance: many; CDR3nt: TGTGCCAGCAGTTTGTGGGGTAGCGGGAGGGCCTCGGGCGAGCAGTACTTC; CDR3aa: CASSLWGSGRASGEQYF
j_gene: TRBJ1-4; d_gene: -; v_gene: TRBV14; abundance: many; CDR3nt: TGTGCCAGCAGCCAGAGGACAGCAACTAATGAAAAACTGTTTTTT; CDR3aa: CASSQRTATNEKLFF
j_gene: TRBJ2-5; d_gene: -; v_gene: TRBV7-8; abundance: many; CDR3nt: TGTGCCAGCAGCTCGCCCGCTGGCAGGGACGTGACCCAGTACTTC; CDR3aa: CASSSPAGRDVTQYF
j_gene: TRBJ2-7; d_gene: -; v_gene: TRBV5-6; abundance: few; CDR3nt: TGTGCCAGCAGCGGAAGTCTTAGGTACGAGCAGTACTTC; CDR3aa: CASSGSLRYEQYF
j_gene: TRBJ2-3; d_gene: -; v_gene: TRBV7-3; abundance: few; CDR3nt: TGTGCCAGCAGCTTATACCGGGGCCGTATGGATACGCAGTATTTT; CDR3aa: CASSLYRGRMDTQYF